Listed below are T cell receptor beta chains from one sample, sequenced in a study of PD-L1 blockade in urothelial cancer. The assay was immunoSEQ multiplex PCR, and TCRdb's table has in-frame clones only and misses some. The sample has tens of thousands of clones; around 87% are singletons. Sequences were derived from PBMCs, sampled around atezolizumab (anti-PD-L1) treatment. These receptors were obtained from a man over 45 with urothelial cancer. The CDR3 runs from the conserved cysteine through the conserved F or W. The D gene is left open where the match is weak. Not every row has a clone size; where given, it reads once, few, many or a size class.

clone_size j_call v_call d_call cdr3_aa cdr3_nt
once TRBJ2-1 TRBV28 - CASSFAGPYNEQFF TGTGCCAGCAGTTTCGCGGGACCTTACAATGAGCAGTTCTTC
- TRBJ2-1 TRBV7-2 TRBD1 CASSTRQGFNNEQFF TGTGCCAGCAGCACACGACAGGGTTTCAACAATGAGCAGTTCTTC
- TRBJ1-2 TRBV6-1 - CASSDRSYTF TGTGCCAGCAGTGACAGAAGCTACACCTTC
- TRBJ1-3 TRBV18 - CASSPDTYSGNTIYF TGTGCCAGCTCACCCGACACCTACTCTGGAAACACCATATATTTT
few TRBJ1-3 TRBV19 - CASSSTRQAGNTIYF TGTGCCAGTAGTTCCACCAGACAGGCTGGAAACACCATATATTTT
once TRBJ2-1 TRBV27 - CASSWGGKQFF TGTGCCAGCAGTTGGGGCGGGAAGCAGTTCTTC
once TRBJ1-3 TRBV2 TRBD1 CASSPGTGTGNTIYF TGTGCCAGCAGTCCCGGGACAGGTACCGGAAACACCATATATTTT
- TRBJ2-7 TRBV29-1 - CSVRDNTYEQYF TGCAGCGTTCGGGACAATACCTACGAGCAGTACTTC
- TRBJ2-3 TRBV29-1 TRBD2 CSVEGGGSADTQYF TGCAGCGTTGAGGGTGGCGGGAGTGCGGATACGCAGTATTTT
- TRBJ2-1 TRBV11-2 - CASSLDRGINEQFF TGTGCCAGCAGCTTAGACCGGGGGATCAATGAGCAGTTCTTC
- TRBJ2-1 TRBV2 - CASRKARSGVYNEQFF TGTGCCAGCAGGAAGGCCAGGAGCGGAGTCTACAATGAGCAGTTCTTC
- TRBJ2-2 TRBV5-6 - CASSLDGGGSTGELFF TGTGCCAGCAGCTTGGATGGCGGAGGATCAACCGGGGAGCTGTTTTTT
- TRBJ2-7 TRBV10-2 TRBD2 CASSESGVAGYDVLYEQYF TGCGCCAGCAGTGAGTCGGGGGTAGCGGGGTACGACGTACTCTACGAGCAGTACTTC
once TRBJ2-7 TRBV5-6 - CASSLATGYEQYF TGTGCCAGCAGCTTGGCCACGGGTTACGAGCAGTACTTC
- TRBJ1-3 TRBV6-4 - CASSDSGAGRPSGNTIYF TGTGCCAGCAGTGACTCAGGGGCAGGGAGGCCCTCTGGAAACACCATATATTTT
- TRBJ1-4 TRBV7-9 - CASSLRQTTNEKLFF TGTGCCAGCAGCCTCCGACAGACAACTAATGAAAAACTGTTTTTT
few TRBJ2-1 TRBV6-6 - CASLRMNEQFF TGTGCCAGCCTCAGGATGAATGAGCAGTTCTTC
- TRBJ2-3 TRBV29-1 - CSVVGGFGDSSYQYF TGCAGCGTTGTGGGGGGTTTCGGGGACAGCTCCTACCAGTATTTT
once TRBJ2-7 TRBV5-1 TRBD1 CASSGGQVRYEQYF TGCGCCAGCAGCGGGGGACAGGTTCGCTACGAGCAGTACTTC
- TRBJ2-3 TRBV4-3 - CASSQEWLAGSWPPGDTQYF TGCGCCAGCAGCCAAGAATGGCTAGCAGGCTCGTGGCCCCCTGGGGATACGCAGTATTTT
- TRBJ2-1 TRBV27 - CASSHVRAEQFF TGTGCCAGCAGTCATGTCAGGGCTGAGCAGTTCTTC
- TRBJ2-7 TRBV19 - CASSIREGDEQYF TGTGCCAGTAGTATACGAGAAGGGGACGAGCAGTACTTC
- TRBJ2-1 TRBV5-8 - CASTLGGWDNEQFF TGTGCCAGCACCTTAGGGGGTTGGGACAATGAGCAGTTCTTC
- TRBJ1-5 TRBV19 TRBD1 CASRQGQGFTYSNQPQHF TGTGCCAGTAGACAGGGACAGGGATTTACCTATAGCAATCAGCCCCAGCATTTT
- TRBJ2-7 TRBV4-3 TRBD1 CASRQTRTGTSYEQYF TGCGCCAGCAGACAGACCCGGACAGGGACCTCCTACGAGCAGTACTTC
once TRBJ1-1 TRBV7-3 - CASSLTLGRGNTEAFF TGTGCCAGCAGCTTAACGTTAGGCAGGGGGAACACTGAAGCTTTCTTT
- TRBJ1-5 TRBV19 - CASSTTHFPQHF TGTGCCAGTAGTACGACACATTTTCCCCAGCATTTT
- TRBJ2-3 TRBV5-1 - CASSPSRGGTPSTDTQYF TGCGCCAGCAGCCCCTCGCGTGGGGGCACCCCTAGCACAGATACGCAGTATTTT
few TRBJ2-5 TRBV5-8 TRBD1 CASSPRGTAKETQYF TGTGCCAGCAGCCCAAGAGGGACAGCAAAAGAGACCCAGTACTTC
- TRBJ2-3 TRBV7-8 TRBD1 CASSLIRGQGTDTQYF TGTGCCAGCAGCTTAATTAGGGGACAGGGAACAGATACGCAGTATTTT
- TRBJ2-3 TRBV10-1 TRBD2 CASSDGRVADTQYF TGCGCCAGCAGTGACGGGAGGGTCGCAGATACGCAGTATTTT
- TRBJ1-1 TRBV27 TRBD1 CASKDRARSEAFF TGTGCCAGCAAAGACAGGGCCAGGTCTGAAGCTTTCTTT
- TRBJ1-2 TRBV10-2 TRBD1 CASSDWNRGNYGYTF TGCGCCAGCAGTGATTGGAACAGGGGCAACTATGGCTACACCTTC
- TRBJ1-2 TRBV19 - CASSTPPLFIDYGYTF TGTGCCAGTAGTACCCCGCCCCTATTCATTGACTATGGCTACACCTTC
- TRBJ2-1 TRBV19 TRBD1 CASKTGAAYNEQFF TGTGCCAGTAAAACAGGGGCAGCCTACAATGAGCAGTTCTTC
few TRBJ2-3 TRBV28 - CASSLIWQGGTDTQYF TGTGCCAGCAGTTTAATATGGCAGGGCGGCACAGATACGCAGTATTTT
few TRBJ2-2 TRBV2 - CASTKGTSPNTGELFF TGTGCCAGCACCAAAGGGACTTCTCCTAACACCGGGGAGCTGTTTTTT
- TRBJ2-7 TRBV5-1 TRBD2 CASQRAGGPYEQYF TGCGCCAGCCAAAGGGCGGGAGGGCCTTACGAGCAGTACTTC
- TRBJ2-7 TRBV4-1 TRBD2 CASSQLGLAGISYEQYF TGCGCCAGCAGCCAGCTGGGACTAGCGGGAATCTCCTACGAGCAGTACTTC
- TRBJ2-2 TRBV11-3 TRBD1 CASSQGQTTGELFF TGTGCCAGCAGCCAGGGACAGACCACCGGGGAGCTGTTTTTT